The sequence of this T cell receptor beta chain was determined in a study of cytomegalovirus exposure and HLA in healthy donors. Germline V lookup: CDR1 MDHEN, CDR2 SYDVKM. There are 12 residues in the CDR3. The ends lost 6 bases at V and 3 bases at J; junction bases unmatched: 1. Study-wide points: Most of the TCR beta V segments (in an earlier analysis) were productive either about 87% or about 30% of the time. At a 0.05 false discovery rate, a later analysis found 16,951 TCR beta sequences to be associated with HLA alleles. Researchers reportedly found TCR beta sequences accurately predicted most subjects' HLA-A and HLA-B alleles. Cytomegalovirus status was reportedly diagnosed by the classifier with high sensitivity and specificity.

Comment on this clone: Its antigen remains unknown.

PCR amplification relied on 60 Vbeta primers (plus 13 Jbeta primers). Some clones are missing from TCRdb's copy, which holds only in-frame ones; the method was immunoSEQ multiplex PCR. The repertoire holds 150,000 to 200,000 clones, more than 70% seen once, with less than 5.5% in the top ten. Sequences were obtained from PBMCs. The clonotype was recovered from a male donor in good health and CMV-seronegative. The chain uses TRBV28 and TRBJ2-7; 8 bases fit TRBD1. The CDR3 reads CASSRGRYEQYF. CDR3 in DNA: TGTGCCAGCAGCAGGGGGCGCTACGAGCAGTACTTC.